Following are 22 T cell receptor beta chains from one sample sequenced in a study of OX40 agonist ivuxolimab in advanced cancers. Sequenced by immunoSEQ multiplex PCR; TCRdb stores in-frame clones only, minus some. There are 55,000 to 70,000 clones in the sample; over 70% occur only once, and over 2% lies in the top ten. The sample in question was CD4+ or CD8+ T cells sorted from blood, obtained in a trial of the OX40 agonist ivuxolimab. These receptors were collected from an adult with an advanced solid tumor such as melanoma, head and neck, liver or kidney cancer.

This clone was detected a few times. This chain links TRBV19 with TRBJ2-5; D remains unclear. This CDR3 spans 14 amino acids. The V end was cut by 9 bases, the J end by 5 bases, with 19 bases between. Germline V gene data show CDR1 as LNHDA and CDR2 as SQIVND (reference sequence). In DNA form, the CDR3 reads TGTGCCAGCCAAGACACCGTCGACGGGGAGACCCAGTACTTC. It yields the protein CASQDTVDGETQYF. Full variable domain (missing parts from reference TRBV19 and TRBJ2-5): DGGITQSPKYLFRKEGQNVTLSCEQNLNHDAMYWYRQDPGQGLRLIYYSQIVNDFQKGDIAEGYSVSREKKESFPLTVTSAQKNPTAFYLCASQDTVDGETQYFGPGTRLLVL.

CDR3 protein: CASSPALGTGPFEQYF. In DNA, the CDR3 is TGTGCCAGCAGCCCCGCCCTGGGGACAGGGCCATTCGAGCAGTACTTC. The rearrangement uses TRBV5-4 and TRBJ2-7, with 9 bases identical to TRBD1. The CDR3 runs to 16 residues. J gave up 6 bases and V 4 bases, and 14 bases lay outside the gene matches. Germline loops: CDR1 SGHNT, CDR2 YYREEE (reference sequence).

The V gene is TRBV5-4, the J gene TRBJ2-5, with unresolved D. Germline CDR1 reads SGHNT; CDR2 reads YYREEE (reference sequence). The CDR3 contains 12 residues. Trimming stripped 6 bases from V and 5 bases from J, with 11 bases between. CDR3 region: CASNLDGETQYF. The CDR3 DNA reads as TGTGCCAGCAACCTGGACGGGGAGACCCAGTACTTC.

Only one count was recorded for this clone. This chain links TRBV11-2 with TRBJ2-1; TRBD2 is a possible D gene (5 bases). Trimming pared 2 bases from V and 4 bases from J, leaving 9 bases between. Germline CDR1 is SGHAT and CDR2 is FQNNGV. The CDR3 sequence is 14 residues long. The chain's CDR3 is CASSLTGLYNEQFF. DNA of the CDR3: TGTGCCAGCAGCTTAACGGGATTATACAATGAGCAGTTCTTC.

V gene TRBV6-1 combines with J gene TRBJ1-5; the D gene is possibly TRBD1 (5 bases). Germline V gene data show CDR1 as MNHNS and CDR2 as SASEGT. V lost 4 bases, J lost 0 bases, and 10 bases lay in between. The CDR3 loop spans 15 amino acids. Written as DNA, the CDR3 is TGTGCCAGCAGTGCGGGGACCCATAGCAATCAGCCCCAGCATTTT. Translated, it gives CASSAGTHSNQPQHF.

The chain links TRBV27 to TRBJ2-3; unclear D gene. This CDR3 is built from 14 residues. The V gene lost 2 bases and the J gene lost 4 bases, with 10 bases spanning the gap. Germline V gene sequence: CDR1 MNHEY, CDR2 SMNVEV (reference sequence). The CDR3 spells CASSLGYRADTQYF. CDR3 coding DNA: TGTGCCAGCAGTTTAGGGTATCGGGCAGATACGCAGTATTTT.

V usage is TRBV6-5 and J usage is TRBJ1-2; 8 bases match TRBD1. The CDR3 spans 15 residues. The ends lost 6 bases at V and 4 bases at J; junction bases unmatched: 10. Per the germline V gene, CDR1 is MNHEY and CDR2 is SVGAGI. The CDR3 loop reads CASSSDRGRGYGYTF. The CDR3 DNA reads as TGTGCCAGCAGCTCCGACAGGGGTCGGGGCTATGGCTACACCTTC.

This chain joins TRBV7-9 and TRBJ2-2, with a weak D call TRBD2 (5 bases). V was trimmed by 5 bases and J by 4 bases, leaving 23 bases between them. CDR3 size: 18 residues. Looked up from germline, CDR1 is SEHNR and CDR2 is FQNEAQ (reference sequence). The DNA for the CDR3 is TGTGCCAGCAGCCCTCGGACTTGGTATGAGCGAAGCACCGGGGAGCTGTTTTTT. Translating gives CASSPRTWYERSTGELFF.

The CDR3 DNA sequence: TGTGCTAGTGGCCGCCCTCGGGGGGCCGACACTGAAGCTTTCTTT. Its protein is CASGRPRGADTEAFF. The chain is built from TRBV12-5 and TRBJ1-1, with a weak D call TRBD1 (6 bases). Trimming removed 6 bases at V and 3 bases at J, with 17 bases between. The CDR3 is made up of 15 amino acids. The germline V gene encodes CDR1 LGHNT and CDR2 FRNRAP.

V is TRBV19 and J is TRBJ2-1, with a possible D match to TRBD2 (6 bases). Germline values: CDR1 LNHDA, CDR2 SQIVND (reference sequence). This CDR3 is 14 amino acids long. Between the trimmed V and J ends, which lost 3 bases and 0 bases, there was a span of 6 bases. This CDR3 is CASSMGGSYNEQFF. The CDR3 coding sequence is TGTGCCAGTAGTATGGGGGGCTCCTACAATGAGCAGTTCTTC.

The chain couples TRBV11-2 to TRBJ1-1; D uncertain. CDR1 SGHAT and CDR2 FQNNGV come from the germline V gene. The V gene lost 6 bases and the J gene lost 4 bases, with 12 bases spanning the gap. This CDR3 contains 13 residues. In DNA, the CDR3 is TGTGCCAGCAGTTCGGGTTTGAGCACTGAAGCTTTCTTT. Encoded protein: CASSSGLSTEAFF.

The chain recombines TRBV9 with TRBJ2-2; D not certain. The V and J ends lost 2 bases and 4 bases respectively, with 9 bases between them. Germline assignment: CDR1 SGDLS and CDR2 YYNGEE. CDR3 length: 14 amino acids. This CDR3 reads CASSVMGSTGELFF. For the CDR3, the DNA is TGTGCCAGCAGCGTTATGGGGTCCACCGGGGAGCTGTTTTTT.

The rearrangement uses TRBV19 and TRBJ1-4; no reliable D call. CDR1 is LNHDA, CDR2 SQIVND, per germline (reference sequence). V gave up 7 bases and J gave up 4 bases, with 10 bases separating them. The CDR3 loop spans 13 amino acids. CDR3 amino acids: CASKRQVNEKLFF. In DNA form, the CDR3 reads TGTGCCAGTAAGCGCCAGGTTAATGAAAAACTGTTTTTT.

This CDR3 is CASSLRRIATNEKLFF. As DNA, the CDR3 is TGCGCCAGCAGCTTGAGGAGAATTGCAACTAATGAAAAACTGTTTTTT. The V and J genes are TRBV5-1 and TRBJ1-4, with D unresolved. CDR1 is SGHRS, CDR2 YFSETQ, per germline. Trimming cost V 1 base and J 0 bases, with 10 bases left between them. This CDR3 comprises 16 residues.

The CDR3 region has the DNA TGCGCCAGCAGCCCCGCGGGGCGGACCTCTGGAAACACCATATATTTT. Protein: CASSPAGRTSGNTIYF. This chain connects TRBV5-1 to TRBJ1-3, with a tentative D call TRBD1 (5 bases). Germline V gives CDR1 SGHRS, CDR2 YFSETQ. The V end lost 4 bases, the J end lost 0 bases, and 14 bases lay between the germline ends. The length of the CDR3 is 16 residues.

The J gene is TRBJ1-5, the V gene TRBV18, with D unresolved. Germline CDR1 is KGHSH and CDR2 is LQKENI. CDR3 length equals 12 residues. Deletions cut 0 bases from V and 6 bases from J, with 3 bases between. As DNA, the CDR3 is TGTGCCAGCTCACCACCAGGTCAGCCCCAGCATTTT. The encoded protein is CASSPPGQPQHF.

This clone has a single count. J is TRBJ2-3 and V is TRBV30; a possible D gene is TRBD1 (5 bases). Trimming took off 0 bases at V and 5 bases at J, with 9 bases between the two ends. The CDR3 has 13 amino acids. CDR1 and CDR2 from the germline V gene are GTSNPN and SVGIG (reference sequence). CDR3 in amino acids: CAWSVQERDTQYF. CDR3 nucleotides: TGTGCCTGGAGTGTACAGGAAAGAGATACGCAGTATTTT.

This clone was seen more than once but under ten times. This chain connects TRBV5-1 to TRBJ2-6, with D possibly being TRBD1 (5 bases). Deletions cut 3 bases from V and 0 bases from J, with 16 bases between. CDR3 length equals 18 residues. Germline V gene data show CDR1 as SGHRS and CDR2 as YFSETQ. CDR3 amino acids: CASSWGRGESSGANVLTF. CDR3 coding DNA: TGCGCCAGCAGCTGGGGAAGGGGTGAGAGCTCTGGGGCCAACGTCCTGACTTTC.

The chain recombines TRBV5-8 with TRBJ2-3; 8 bases match TRBD2. The CDR3 covers 15 residues. In germline, CDR1 is SGHTS, CDR2 YDEGEE. The V segment lost 4 bases and the J segment 0 bases; nucleotides outside the gene matches: 4. This CDR3 reads CASSPGTRSTDTQYF. The CDR3 nucleotides read TGTGCCAGCAGCCCCGGGACTAGGAGCACAGATACGCAGTATTTT.

The V call is TRBV6-4, the J call TRBJ2-7; 9 bases line up with TRBD1. The ends lost 7 bases at V and 0 bases at J; junction bases unmatched: 1. Germline V gene sequence: CDR1 MRHNA, CDR2 SNTAGT. CDR3 size: 13 residues. CDR3 region: CASMGQGSYEQYF. The CDR3 DNA follows: TGTGCCAGCATGGGACAGGGCTCCTACGAGCAGTACTTC.

CDR3 in amino acids: CASSSSAGVSPLHF. CDR3 nucleotides: TGCGCCAGCAGCTCCTCTGCGGGGGTCTCACCCCTCCACTTT. This chain joins TRBV5-1 and TRBJ1-6, with D possibly being TRBD1 (5 bases). The CDR3 spans 14 residues. Per germline, CDR1 SGHRS and CDR2 YFSETQ. Trimming pared 3 bases from V and 10 bases from J, leaving 14 bases between.

The V gene is TRBV7-2, the J gene TRBJ2-3; D is undetermined. Trimming pared 4 bases from V and 0 bases from J, leaving 5 bases between. Looked up from germline, CDR1 is SGHTA and CDR2 is FQGNSA. This CDR3 has 13 residues. The CDR3 coding sequence is TGTGCCAGCAGCTCCTACAGCACAGATACGCAGTATTTT. The encoded protein is CASSSYSTDTQYF.